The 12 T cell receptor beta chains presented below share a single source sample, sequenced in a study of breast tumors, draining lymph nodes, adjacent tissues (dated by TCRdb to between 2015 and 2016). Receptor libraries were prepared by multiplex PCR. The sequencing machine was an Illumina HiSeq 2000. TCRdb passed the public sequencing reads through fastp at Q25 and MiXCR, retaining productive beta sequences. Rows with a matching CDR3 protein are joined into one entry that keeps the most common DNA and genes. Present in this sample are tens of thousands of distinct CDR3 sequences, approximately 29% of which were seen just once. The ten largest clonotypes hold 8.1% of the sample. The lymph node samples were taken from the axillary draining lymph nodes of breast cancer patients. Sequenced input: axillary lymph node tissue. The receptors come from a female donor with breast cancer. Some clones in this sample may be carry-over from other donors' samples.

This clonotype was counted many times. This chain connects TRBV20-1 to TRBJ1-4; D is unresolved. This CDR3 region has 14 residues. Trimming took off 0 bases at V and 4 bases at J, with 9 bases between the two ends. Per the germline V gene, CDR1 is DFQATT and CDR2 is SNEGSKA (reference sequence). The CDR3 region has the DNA TGCAGTGCTAGAGAGGGCAGGATTAATGAAAAACTGTTTTTT. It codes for CSAREGRINEKLFF.

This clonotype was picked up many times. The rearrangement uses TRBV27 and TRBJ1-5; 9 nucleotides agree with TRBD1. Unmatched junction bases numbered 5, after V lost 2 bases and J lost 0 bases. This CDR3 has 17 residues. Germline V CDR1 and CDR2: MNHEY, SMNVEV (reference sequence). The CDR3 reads CASSLVGTGPSNQPQHF. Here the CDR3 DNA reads TGTGCCAGCAGTTTAGTTGGGACAGGGCCTAGCAATCAGCCCCAGCATTTT.

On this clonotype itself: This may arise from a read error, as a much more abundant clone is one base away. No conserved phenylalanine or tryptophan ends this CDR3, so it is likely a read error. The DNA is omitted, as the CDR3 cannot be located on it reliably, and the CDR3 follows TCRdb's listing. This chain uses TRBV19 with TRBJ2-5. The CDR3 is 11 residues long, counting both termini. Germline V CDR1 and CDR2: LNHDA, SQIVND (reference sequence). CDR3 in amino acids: CASSQEETQCL.

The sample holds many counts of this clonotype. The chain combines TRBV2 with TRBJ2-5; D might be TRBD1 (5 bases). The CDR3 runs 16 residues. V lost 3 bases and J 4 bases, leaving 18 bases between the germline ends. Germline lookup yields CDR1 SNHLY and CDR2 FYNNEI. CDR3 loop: CASSDPPWRRGETQYF. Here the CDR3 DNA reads TGTGCCAGCAGTGACCCGCCCTGGAGAAGGGGAGAGACCCAGTACTTC.

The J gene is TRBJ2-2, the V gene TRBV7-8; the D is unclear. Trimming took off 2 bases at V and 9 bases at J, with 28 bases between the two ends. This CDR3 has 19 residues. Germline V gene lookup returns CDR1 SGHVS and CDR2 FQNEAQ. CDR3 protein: CASSLLQWETSLNPWELFF. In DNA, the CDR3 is TGTGCCAGCAGCTTATTGCAGTGGGAAACCTCCCTGAACCCCTGGGAGCTGTTTTTT.

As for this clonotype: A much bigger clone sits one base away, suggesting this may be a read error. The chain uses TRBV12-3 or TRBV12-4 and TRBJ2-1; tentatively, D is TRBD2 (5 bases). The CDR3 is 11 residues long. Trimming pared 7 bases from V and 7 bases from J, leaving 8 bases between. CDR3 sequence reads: CASKSGNEQFF. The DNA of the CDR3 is TGTGCCAGCAAGAGCGGTAATGAGCAGTTCTTC.

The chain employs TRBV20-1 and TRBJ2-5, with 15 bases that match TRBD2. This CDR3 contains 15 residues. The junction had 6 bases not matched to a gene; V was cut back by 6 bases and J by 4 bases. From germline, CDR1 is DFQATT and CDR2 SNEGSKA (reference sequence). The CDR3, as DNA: TGCAGTGCAGGACTAGCGGGAGGGCCAGGAGAGACCCAGTACTTC. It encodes CSAGLAGGPGETQYF.

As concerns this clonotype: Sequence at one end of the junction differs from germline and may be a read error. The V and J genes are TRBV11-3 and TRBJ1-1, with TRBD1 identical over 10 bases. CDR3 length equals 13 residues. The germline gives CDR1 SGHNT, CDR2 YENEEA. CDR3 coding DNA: TGTGCCACCAGCTTAGATCGGGGACAGGGGGCTTTCTTT. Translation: CATSLDRGQGAFF.

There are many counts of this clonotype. This CDR3 reads CSARDRLDVDFYEQYF. The CDR3 bases are TGCAGTGCTAGAGATCGCCTAGACGTCGACTTTTACGAGCAGTACTTC. This sequence joins TRBV20-1 and TRBJ2-7; D is unclear. CDR1 and CDR2 from the germline V gene are DFQATT and SNEGSKA (reference sequence). V was clipped by 0 bases and J by 4 bases, with 19 bases between them. The CDR3 length is 16 residues.

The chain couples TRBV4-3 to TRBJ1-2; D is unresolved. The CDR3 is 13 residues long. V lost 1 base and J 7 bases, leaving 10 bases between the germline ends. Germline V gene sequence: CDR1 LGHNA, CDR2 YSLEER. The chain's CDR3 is CASSQGSGFGYTF. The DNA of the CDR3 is TGCGCCAGCAGCCAAGGGTCGGGGTTTGGCTACACCTTC.

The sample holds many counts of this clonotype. The CDR3 nucleotides are TGTGCCAGCAGCGTCGGGACAGGGTTTTATGAGCAGTTCTTC. Amino acids: CASSVGTGFYEQFF. The V and J genes are TRBV9 and TRBJ2-1; 9 bases fit TRBD1. Germline V CDR1 and CDR2: SGDLS, YYNGEE. With V trimmed by 2 bases and J by 8 bases, 5 bases remained unmatched. The CDR3 contains 14 residues.

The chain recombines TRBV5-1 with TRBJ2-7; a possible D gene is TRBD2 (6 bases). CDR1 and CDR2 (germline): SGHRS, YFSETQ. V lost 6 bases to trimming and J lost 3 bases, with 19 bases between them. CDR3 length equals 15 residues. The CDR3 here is CASNFAFGGLYEQYF. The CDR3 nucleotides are TGCGCCAGCAACTTCGCTTTTGGGGGACTCTACGAGCAGTACTTC. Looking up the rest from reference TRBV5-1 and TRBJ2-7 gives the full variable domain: KAGVTQTPRYLIKTRGQQVTLSCSPISGHRSVSWYQQTPGQGLQFLFEYFSETQRNKGNFPGRFSGRQFSNSRSEMNVSTLELGDSALYLCASNFAFGGLYEQYFGPGTRLTVT.